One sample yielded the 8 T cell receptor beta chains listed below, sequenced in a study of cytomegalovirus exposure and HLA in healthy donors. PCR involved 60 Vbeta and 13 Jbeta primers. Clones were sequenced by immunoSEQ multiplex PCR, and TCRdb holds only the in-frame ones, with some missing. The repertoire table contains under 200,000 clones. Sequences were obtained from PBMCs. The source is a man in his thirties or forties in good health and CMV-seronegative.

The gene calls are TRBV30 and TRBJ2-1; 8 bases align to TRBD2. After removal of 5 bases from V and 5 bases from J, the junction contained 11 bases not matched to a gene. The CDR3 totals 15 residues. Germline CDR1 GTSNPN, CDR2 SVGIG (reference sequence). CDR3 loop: CAWRRLAGLDNEQFF. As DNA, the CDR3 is TGTGCCTGGCGGCGTCTAGCGGGCCTAGACAATGAGCAGTTCTTC.

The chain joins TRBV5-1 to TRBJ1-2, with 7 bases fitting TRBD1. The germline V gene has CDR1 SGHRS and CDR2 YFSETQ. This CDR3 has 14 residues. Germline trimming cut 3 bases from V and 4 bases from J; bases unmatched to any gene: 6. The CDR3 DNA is TGCGCCAGCAGCTCACAGGGGATCTCCTATGGCTACACCTTC. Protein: CASSSQGISYGYTF. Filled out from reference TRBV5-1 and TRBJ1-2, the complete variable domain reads KAGVTQTPRYLIKTRGQQVTLSCSPISGHRSVSWYQQTPGQGLQFLFEYFSETQRNKGNFPGRFSGRQFSNSRSEMNVSTLELGDSALYLCASSSQGISYGYTFGSGTRLTVV.

The CDR3 DNA sequence: TGTGCCAGAAGCTTGCTTAGGGGGGGATTTGAAGCTTTCTTT. Its protein is CARSLLRGGFEAFF. This chain joins TRBV5-3 and TRBJ1-1; a possible D gene is TRBD1 (6 bases). TRBV5-3 is sorted into the ORF group, with uncertain function. V was shortened by 1 base and J by 7 bases, with 14 bases between the two germline ends. This CDR3 contains 14 residues.

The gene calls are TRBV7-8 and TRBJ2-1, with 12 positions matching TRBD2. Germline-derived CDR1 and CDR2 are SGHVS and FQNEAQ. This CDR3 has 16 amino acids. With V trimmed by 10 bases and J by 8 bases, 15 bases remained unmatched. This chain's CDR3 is CATDTSGGQQVHEQFF. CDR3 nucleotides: TGTGCCACCGACACTAGCGGGGGGCAGCAGGTGCATGAGCAGTTCTTC.

The CDR3 region is CASSYSRGTYEQYF. The CDR3 nucleotides are TGTGCCAGCAGTTACTCGCGGGGGACCTACGAGCAGTACTTC. This sequence joins TRBV6-5 and TRBJ2-5, with 7 bases aligning to TRBD2. The DNA end favors TRBJ2-7, so the J call may be wrong. This CDR3 has 14 residues. Germline V gene lookup returns CDR1 MNHEY and CDR2 SVGAGI.

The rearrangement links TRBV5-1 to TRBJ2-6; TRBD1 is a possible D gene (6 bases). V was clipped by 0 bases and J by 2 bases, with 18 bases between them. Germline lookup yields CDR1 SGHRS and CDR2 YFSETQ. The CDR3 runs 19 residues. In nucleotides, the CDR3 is TGCGCCAGCAGCTTGGCTACTAGGACAGATATCCCTGGGGCCAACGTCCTGACTTTC. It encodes CASSLATRTDIPGANVLTF.

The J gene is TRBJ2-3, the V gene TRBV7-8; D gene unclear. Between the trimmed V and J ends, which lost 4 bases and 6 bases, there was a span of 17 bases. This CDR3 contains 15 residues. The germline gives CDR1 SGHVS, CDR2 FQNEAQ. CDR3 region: CASSSKPHEVDTQYF. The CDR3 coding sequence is TGTGCCAGCAGCTCCAAGCCCCATGAAGTGGATACGCAGTATTTT.

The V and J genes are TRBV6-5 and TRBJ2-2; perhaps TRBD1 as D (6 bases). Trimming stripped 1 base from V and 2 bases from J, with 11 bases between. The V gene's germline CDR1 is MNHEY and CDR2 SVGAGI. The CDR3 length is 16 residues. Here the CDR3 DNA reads TGTGCCAGCAGTTACTTGGACAGCTCAAACACCGGGGAGCTGTTTTTT. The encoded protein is CASSYLDSSNTGELFF.